The present TCR beta chain was sequenced within a study of shared T cell receptors in the human thymus. Assay: immunoSEQ multiplex PCR; the TCRdb copy retains only in-frame clones and omits some. Here the sample spans fewer than 700,000 clones, roughly 90% being singletons. The CDR3 is 8 residues long. V was pared by 6 bases and J by 15 bases, with 2 bases of the junction left unmatched. Per the germline V gene, CDR1 is DFQATT and CDR2 is SNEGSKA (reference sequence). The sample was also linked to a second study, of human thymus T cells.

Material: thymocytes. The chain combines TRBV20-1 with TRBJ1-5, with 7 bases identical to TRBD1. The clonotype originates from a boy under three years old with a congenital heart defect. For the CDR3, the DNA is TGCAGTGCCCAGGGGGGGCATTTT. Protein: CSAQGGHF.